The text below deals with one T cell receptor beta chain. Its antigen is unknown. CDR1 is SGHNT and CDR2 is YENEEA in the germline V gene. Deletions cut 5 bases from V and 6 bases from J, with 13 bases between. The CDR3 loop spans 13 amino acids. The data are from a study of OX40 agonist ivuxolimab in advanced cancers. Study at large: Allowance was made for prior anti-PD-1, anti-PD-L1 or anti-CTLA-4 therapy, and roughly 39% had some.

Produced via immunoSEQ multiplex PCR; TCRdb's table is partial and in-frame only. The sample records fewer than 70,000 clones, approximately 87% being singletons. Study-level points and caveats: Among patients with partial responses at 0.1-3.0 mg/kg, clonal expansion was among the lowest.

The investigators sampled blood at baseline, at cycle 4 day 1, and at cycle 7 day 1. The specimen was CD4+ or CD8+ T cells sorted from blood, collected in a trial of the OX40 agonist ivuxolimab. This TCR was recovered from an adult with an advanced solid tumor such as melanoma, head and neck, liver or kidney cancer. The chain couples TRBV11-3 to TRBJ1-2, with D hard to call. The CDR3 DNA sequence: TGTGCCAGCAGCCCTTACAGTGCTAATGGCTACACCTTC. Protein: CASSPYSANGYTF. The full variable domain, with the rest looked up from reference TRBV11-3 and TRBJ1-2, is EAGVVQSPRYKIIEKKQPVAFWCNPISGHNTLYWYLQNLGQGPELLIRYENEEAVDDSQLPKDRFSAERLKGVDSTLKIQPAELGDSAVYLCASSPYSANGYTFGSGTRLTVV.